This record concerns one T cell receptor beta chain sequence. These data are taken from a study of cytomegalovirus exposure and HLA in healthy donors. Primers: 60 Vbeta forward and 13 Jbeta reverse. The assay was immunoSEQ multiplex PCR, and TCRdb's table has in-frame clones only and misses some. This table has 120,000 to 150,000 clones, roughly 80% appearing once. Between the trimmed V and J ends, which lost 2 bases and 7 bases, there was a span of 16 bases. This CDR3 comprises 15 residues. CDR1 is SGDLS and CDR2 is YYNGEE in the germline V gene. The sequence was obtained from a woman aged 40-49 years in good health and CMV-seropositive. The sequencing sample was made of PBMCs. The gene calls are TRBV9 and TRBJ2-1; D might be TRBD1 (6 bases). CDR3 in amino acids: CASSVGWTEGNEQFF. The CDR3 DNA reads TGTGCCAGCAGCGTTGGGTGGACAGAGGGTAATGAGCAGTTCTTC.